These T cell receptor beta chains were read from a single sample in a study of blood T cell repertoires in COVID-19. The data were produced by immunoSEQ multiplex PCR, yet TCRdb's version contains in-frame clones alone and is incomplete. The sample includes about 180,000 clones, 85% to 90% of them seen just once. The sample taken for sequencing was peripheral blood. These receptors were collected from an older person with COVID-19, enrolled during active disease. Both conserved end residues are trimmed from each CDR3.

v_call | cdr3_aa
TRBV19 | ASKTGQYSNQPQH
TRBV7-8 | ASSLVRQGGDEKLF
TRBV4-3 | ASSLGGAALPGELF
TRBV4-3 | ASSQSGQGSADTQY
TRBV7-9 | ASSFASGRYEQY
TRBV20-1 | SAEPQGQF
TRBV7-3 | ASSLTGGFYETQY
TRBV20-1 | SASDRGRGSYSNQPQH
TRBV10-3 | AISVRDSGNTIY
TRBV7-2 | ASSLGGQGVYEQY
TRBV2 | ASSGRQIYNSPLH
TRBV19 | ASSAGRLNTEAF
TRBV30 | AWRRNMNTEAF
TRBV28 | ASGDAGLEETQY
TRBV30 | ASGGGRGPRLVKAF
TRBV3-1/TRBV3-2 | ASSPIQGDNEKLF
TRBV6-6 | ASSPGQRGLMGTEAF
TRBV13 | ASSLGGTIYEQY
TRBV30 | AWSYSGNTEAF
TRBV6-6 | ASRSTGSHEQY
TRBV3-1/TRBV3-2 | ASSQDGQGGNIQY
TRBV7-3 | ASSPGGMAAEAF
TRBV19 | ASRIAGDTGELF
TRBV11-2 | ASSPLGGLAGGPYNEQF
TRBV3-1/TRBV3-2 | ASSPQGGTPWALYEQY
TRBV6-5 | ASHPGISNQPQH
TRBV10-3 | AIGLGGGRIGEQF
TRBV9 | ASSFSLGDAGELF
TRBV7-2 | ASSLDRGPYEQY
TRBV28 | ASSPGTGSLNSPLH
TRBV19 | ASSRQRYSNQPQH
TRBV20-1 | SASGGQGDYGYT
TRBV7-9 | ASSFRDSNTGELF
TRBV18 | ASSPPTGGRNTIY
TRBV2 | ASSGREETQY
TRBV5-1 | ASSPEPGQETQY
TRBV2 | ASHQGGTDTQY
TRBV7-2 | ASSPRTGGGGTEAF
TRBV5-1 | ASSLDATYPNEQY
TRBV25-1 | ASSVAGGAREQY
TRBV7-3 | ASSSGQLEGGTQY
TRBV19 | ASSIQGVWETQY
TRBV5-1 | ASSLDSQPTGELF
TRBV5-1 | ASSSGTGYYNEQF
TRBV6-1 | ASSEGTGDEKLF
TRBV6-5 | ATQRGGGVSPLH
TRBV27 | ASSLAGEINEQF